A single sample gave rise to the 25 T cell receptor beta chains below, sequenced in a study of cytomegalovirus exposure and HLA in healthy donors. Vbeta (60) and Jbeta (13) primers were used in the PCR. Using immunoSEQ multiplex PCR, the repertoire was profiled, and TCRdb retains in-frame clones only, with some absent. The profile shows tens of thousands of clones, 60% to 85% of them singletons. Source material: PBMCs. The receptors were gathered from a young man in good health and CMV-seronegative.

This clone was seen a single time. Additional DNA sequences in this sample encode the identical CDR3. The chain employs TRBV10-1 and TRBJ2-3; a weak D match, TRBD2 (5 bases). Germline values: CDR1 WNHNN, CDR2 SYGVQD (reference sequence). The length of the CDR3 is 13 residues. Trimming shortened V by 4 bases and J by 2 bases, and 7 bases separated the two germline ends. This CDR3 is CASSGGLTDTQYF. The CDR3 DNA reads TGCGCCAGCAGTGGAGGGCTCACAGATACGCAGTATTTT.

The V and J genes are TRBV6-1 and TRBJ1-5; D unclear. Trimming removed 2 bases from V and 8 bases from J, with 16 bases in between. CDR1 is MNHNS and CDR2 is SASEGT in the germline V gene. The CDR3 is 15 amino acids. The CDR3, as DNA: TGTGCCAGCAGTGAATCGTGGGCGTCTGGTGAGCCCCAGCATTTT. Protein sequence: CASSESWASGEPQHF.

This clone was detected a few times. This CDR3 is CASKQGAGPILGYTF. As DNA, the CDR3 is TGTGCCAGTAAACAGGGGGCGGGGCCCATTCTTGGCTACACCTTC. V is TRBV27 and J is TRBJ1-2; 9 nucleotides match TRBD1. Per the germline V gene, CDR1 is MNHEY and CDR2 is SMNVEV (reference sequence). J lost 7 bases, V lost 9 bases, and 15 bases had no gene match. This CDR3 has 15 amino acids.

This clone turned up a few times. The chain couples TRBV6-1 to TRBJ1-2; D is ambiguous. Looked up from germline, CDR1 is MNHNS and CDR2 is SASEGT. V was pared by 2 bases and J by 5 bases, with 12 bases between. This CDR3 is built from 14 residues. The CDR3 loop is CASSEYGGLYGYTF. In DNA, the CDR3 is TGTGCCAGCAGTGAATATGGTGGCCTTTATGGCTACACCTTC.

The chain couples TRBV5-1 to TRBJ2-3; perhaps TRBD2 as D (7 bases). The CDR3 is made up of 14 amino acids. V lost 0 bases and J lost 7, with 12 bases in between. CDR1 SGHRS and CDR2 YFSETQ come from the germline V gene. The chain's CDR3 is CASSLGGGANTQYF. The CDR3 DNA reads as TGCGCCAGCAGCTTGGGGGGGGGCGCGAATACGCAGTATTTT.

This sequence joins TRBV2 and TRBJ1-2; 7 bases line up with TRBD1. Germline CDR1 and CDR2: SNHLY and FYNNEI. The CDR3 contains 15 residues. With 7 bases clipped from V and 2 bases from J, the junction kept 10 bases outside the gene matches. CDR3 residues: CASTLRTGANYGYTF. CDR3 DNA: TGTGCCAGCACCTTAAGGACAGGCGCAAACTATGGCTACACCTTC. Full variable domain (missing parts from reference TRBV2 and TRBJ1-2): EPEVTQTPSHQVTQMGQEVILRCVPISNHLYFYWYRQILGQKVEFLVSFYNNEISEKSEIFDDQFSVERPDGSNFTLKIRSTKLEDSAMYFCASTLRTGANYGYTFGSGTRLTVV.

The chain has TRBV5-1 and TRBJ2-3; a possible D gene is TRBD1 (6 bases). Germline CDR1 is SGHRS and CDR2 is YFSETQ. Trimming removed 6 bases from V and 6 bases from J, with 20 bases in between. The CDR3 totals 15 residues. This chain's CDR3 is CASTQAQGPGDTQYF. As DNA, the CDR3 is TGCGCCAGCACACAAGCGCAGGGGCCAGGGGATACGCAGTATTTT.

The J gene is TRBJ2-2, the V gene TRBV5-1; tentative D call: TRBD2 (5 bases). Germline CDR1 reads SGHRS; CDR2 reads YFSETQ. The CDR3 extends over 15 amino acids. Between the trimmed V and J ends, which lost 4 bases and 3 bases, there was a span of 13 bases. This CDR3 is CASSGRTGDTGELFF. CDR3 DNA sequence: TGCGCCAGCAGCGGACGGACTGGGGACACCGGGGAGCTGTTTTTT.

This chain joins TRBV25-1 and TRBJ1-1; D remains unclear. Looked up from germline, CDR1 is MGHDK and CDR2 is SYGVNS. Deletions cut 5 bases from V and 11 bases from J, with 15 bases between. CDR3 length equals 12 residues. The CDR3 protein is CASSIGTRRAFF. The CDR3 coding sequence is TGTGCCAGCAGTATTGGAACGAGGCGGGCTTTCTTT. The variable domain in full, completed from reference TRBV25-1 and TRBJ1-1, reads EADIYQTPRYLVIGTGKKITLECSQTMGHDKMYWYQQDPGMELHLIHYSYGVNSTEKGDLSSESTVSRIRTEHFPLTLESARPSHTSQYLCASSIGTRRAFFGQGTRLTVV.

This clone was recorded a few times. CDR3 loop: CASRRGQANYGYTF. In DNA, the CDR3 is TGTGCCAGCAGGCGGGGACAGGCGAACTATGGCTACACCTTC. V and J are TRBV2 and TRBJ1-2; TRBD1 aligns across 8 bases. CDR1 is SNHLY and CDR2 is FYNNEI in the germline V gene. Unmatched junction bases numbered 5, after V lost 6 bases and J lost 2 bases. This CDR3 spans 14 amino acids. The whole variable domain, remainder taken from reference TRBV2 and TRBJ1-2, is EPEVTQTPSHQVTQMGQEVILRCVPISNHLYFYWYRQILGQKVEFLVSFYNNEISEKSEIFDDQFSVERPDGSNFTLKIRSTKLEDSAMYFCASRRGQANYGYTFGSGTRLTVV.

This rearrangement joins TRBV14 to TRBJ1-5; D is ambiguous. The CDR3 spans 11 residues. Trimming removed 4 bases from V and 5 bases from J, with 3 bases in between. Germline V gene lookup returns CDR1 SGHDN and CDR2 FVKESK. CDR3 bases: TGTGCCAGCAGCCCAGATCAGCCCCAGCATTTT. Translating it yields CASSPDQPQHF.

The V and J genes are TRBV6-5 and TRBJ1-2; D is perhaps TRBD1 (6 bases). CDR3 length: 14 amino acids. Trimming took off 2 bases at V and 8 bases at J, with 15 bases between the two ends. Germline V lookup: CDR1 MNHEY, CDR2 SVGAGI. CDR3 sequence: CASSYATGFWGYTF. CDR3 nucleotides: TGTGCCAGCAGTTACGCCACAGGGTTTTGGGGCTACACCTTC.

V usage is TRBV7-2 and J usage is TRBJ1-2, with 8 bases that match TRBD1. In germline, CDR1 is SGHTA, CDR2 FQGNSA. The CDR3 runs to 12 residues. V lost 5 bases, J lost 8 bases, and 4 bases stayed unmatched. CDR3 in DNA: TGTGCCAGCAGCCCGCGGACAGGGGGCTACACCTTC. Its translation: CASSPRTGGYTF.

Written as DNA, the CDR3 is TGTGCCAGCAGTCAAGGACAGGGTACGACATACTATGGCTACACCTTC. Translating gives CASSQGQGTTYYGYTF. This rearrangement joins TRBV28 to TRBJ1-2; 8 positions match TRBD1. The CDR3 has 16 residues. In germline, CDR1 is MDHEN, CDR2 SYDVKM. Trimming removed 5 bases from V and 3 bases from J; junction bases left unmatched: 11.

The gene calls are TRBV9 and TRBJ1-1; perhaps TRBD1 as D (6 bases). Between the trimmed V and J ends, which lost 4 bases and 4 bases, there was a span of 14 bases. The CDR3 is 14 residues long. Germline CDR1 is SGDLS and CDR2 is YYNGEE. CDR3 region: CASSTQQGPTEAFF. As DNA, the CDR3 is TGTGCCAGCAGCACCCAACAGGGACCCACTGAAGCTTTCTTT.

The V call is TRBV28, the J call TRBJ2-1; 14 nucleotides line up with TRBD2. V lost 2 bases, J lost 3 bases, and 9 bases stayed unmatched. The CDR3 sequence is 19 residues long. Per germline, CDR1 MDHEN and CDR2 SYDVKM. CDR3 coding DNA: TGTGCCAGCAGTTTAACCGGACTAGCGGGGGGATTGAACTACAATGAGCAGTTCTTC. This translates into CASSLTGLAGGLNYNEQFF.

The chain carries TRBV6-4 and TRBJ1-5; 7 nucleotides line up with TRBD1. CDR1 is MRHNA and CDR2 is SNTAGT in the germline V gene. The ends lost 1 base at V and 2 bases at J; junction bases unmatched: 14. The CDR3 length is 19 residues. The CDR3: CASSDYCKQGRRGNQPQHF. In DNA form, the CDR3 reads TGTGCCAGCAGTGACTACTGCAAACAGGGGAGGAGGGGCAATCAGCCCCAGCATTTT.

The chain uses TRBV7-6 and TRBJ1-6; D might be TRBD1 (5 bases). The CDR3 runs to 16 residues. Per germline, CDR1 SGHVS and CDR2 FNYEAQ. V was pared by 1 base and J by 2 bases, with 9 bases between. CDR3 in amino acids: CASSLDTGAYNSPLHF. CDR3 in DNA: TGTGCCAGCAGCTTAGACACGGGGGCCTATAATTCACCCCTCCACTTT.

The chain couples TRBV5-1 to TRBJ2-2, with D tentatively TRBD1 (5 bases). Per germline, CDR1 SGHRS and CDR2 YFSETQ. The CDR3 spans 13 residues. Trimming stripped 7 bases from V and 4 bases from J, with 11 bases between. The CDR3 spells CASEGHLTGELFF. In DNA form, the CDR3 reads TGCGCCAGCGAAGGACATCTCACCGGGGAGCTGTTTTTT. Complete variable domain (other parts from reference TRBV5-1 and TRBJ2-2): KAGVTQTPRYLIKTRGQQVTLSCSPISGHRSVSWYQQTPGQGLQFLFEYFSETQRNKGNFPGRFSGRQFSNSRSEMNVSTLELGDSALYLCASEGHLTGELFFGEGSRLTVL.

V is TRBV4-1 and J is TRBJ2-5; D possibly corresponds to TRBD1 (6 bases). V lost 5 bases and J lost 2, with 9 bases in between. The CDR3 runs to 13 residues. CDR1 and CDR2 from the germline V gene are MGHRA and YSYEKL. The CDR3, as DNA: TGCGCCAGCAGCGAGGGACAACAAGAGACCCAGTACTTC. Translated: CASSEGQQETQYF.

The rearrangement joins TRBV30 to TRBJ2-7; the match to TRBD2 covers 7 bases. The CDR3 extends over 16 amino acids. The V and J ends lost 0 bases and 3 bases, in that order; junction bases with no gene match: 11. Germline-derived CDR1 and CDR2 are GTSNPN and SVGIG (reference sequence). This CDR3 is CAWSVQFGTKFYEQYF. The CDR3 DNA is TGTGCCTGGAGTGTACAATTCGGGACTAAGTTCTACGAGCAGTACTTC.

The rearrangement links TRBV9 to TRBJ2-5; TRBD1 matches at 9 bases. The ends lost 4 bases at V and 5 bases at J; junction bases unmatched: 9. This CDR3 region has 15 residues. Germline lookup yields CDR1 SGDLS and CDR2 YYNGEE. The CDR3 DNA follows: TGTGCCAGCAGCTGCGACAGGGGGGTTCGGGAGACCCAGTACTTC. Protein: CASSCDRGVRETQYF.

This chain uses TRBV28 with TRBJ2-3, with a tentative D call TRBD2 (5 bases). Per germline, CDR1 MDHEN and CDR2 SYDVKM. Trimming shortened V by 4 bases and J by 1 base, and 12 bases separated the two germline ends. The length of the CDR3 is 15 residues. Written as DNA, the CDR3 is TGTGCCAGCAGTTCGAGGGATGGGGGCACAGATACGCAGTATTTT. It encodes CASSSRDGGTDTQYF. The full variable domain, rest sourced from reference TRBV28 and TRBJ2-3, is DVKVTQSSRYLVKRTGEKVFLECVQDMDHENMFWYRQDPGLGLRLIYFSYDVKMKEKGDIPEGYSVSREKKERFSLILESASTNQTSMYLCASSSRDGGTDTQYFGPGTRLTVL.

This clone was recorded once. The CDR3 reads CASSQTSGGYYEQYV. In DNA, the CDR3 is TGTGCCAGCAGCCAAACTAGCGGGGGGTACTACGAGCAGTACGTC. The genes are TRBV28 and TRBJ2-7, with TRBD2 matching over 12 bases. CDR1 is MDHEN, CDR2 SYDVKM, per germline. The CDR3 totals 15 residues. The trim removed 6 bases at V and 3 bases at J, leaving 6 bases unmatched.

V and J are TRBV2 and TRBJ1-2; 9 positions agree with TRBD1. J lost 9 bases, V lost 8 bases, and 16 bases had no gene match. In germline, CDR1 is SNHLY, CDR2 FYNNEI. The length of the CDR3 is 15 residues. The CDR3 here is CASHPRFDRGASYTF. In nucleotides, the CDR3 is TGTGCCAGCCACCCACGTTTCGACAGGGGGGCTAGCTACACCTTC.